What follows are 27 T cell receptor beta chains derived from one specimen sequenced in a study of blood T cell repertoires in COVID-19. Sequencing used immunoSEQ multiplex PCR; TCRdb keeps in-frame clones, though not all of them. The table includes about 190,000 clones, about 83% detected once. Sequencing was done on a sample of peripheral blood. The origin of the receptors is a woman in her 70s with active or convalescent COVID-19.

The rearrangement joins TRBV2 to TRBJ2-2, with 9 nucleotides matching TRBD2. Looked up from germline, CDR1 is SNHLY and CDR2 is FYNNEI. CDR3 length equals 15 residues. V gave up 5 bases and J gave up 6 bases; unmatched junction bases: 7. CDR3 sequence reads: CASSRASGTAGELFF. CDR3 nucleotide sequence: TGTGCCAGCAGTCGAGCTAGCGGGACGGCCGGGGAGCTGTTTTTT.

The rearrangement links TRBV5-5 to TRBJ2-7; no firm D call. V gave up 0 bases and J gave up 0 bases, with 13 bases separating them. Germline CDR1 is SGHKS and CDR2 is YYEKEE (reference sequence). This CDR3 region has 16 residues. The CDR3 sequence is CASSLGRLVSSYEQYF. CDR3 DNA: TGTGCCAGCAGCTTGGGCCGCCTTGTGAGCTCCTACGAGCAGTACTTC.

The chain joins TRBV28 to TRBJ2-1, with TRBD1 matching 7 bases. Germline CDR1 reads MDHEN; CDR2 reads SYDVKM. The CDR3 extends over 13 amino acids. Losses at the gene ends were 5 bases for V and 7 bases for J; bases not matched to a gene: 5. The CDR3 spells CASSQGVWNEQFF. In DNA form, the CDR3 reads TGTGCCAGCAGTCAGGGGGTTTGGAATGAGCAGTTCTTC.

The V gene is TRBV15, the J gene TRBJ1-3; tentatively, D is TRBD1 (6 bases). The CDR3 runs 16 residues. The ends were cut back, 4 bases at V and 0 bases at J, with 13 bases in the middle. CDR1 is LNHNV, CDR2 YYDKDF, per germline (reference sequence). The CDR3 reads CATSTIDRSSGNTIYF. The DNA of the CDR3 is TGTGCCACCAGCACAATCGACAGGTCCTCTGGAAACACCATATATTTT.

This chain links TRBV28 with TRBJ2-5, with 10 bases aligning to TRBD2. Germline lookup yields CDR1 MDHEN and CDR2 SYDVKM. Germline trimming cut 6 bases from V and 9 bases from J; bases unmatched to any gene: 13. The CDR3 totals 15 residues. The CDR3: CASRDRASGRVAQYF. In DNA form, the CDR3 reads TGTGCCAGCAGGGATAGGGCTAGCGGGAGAGTGGCCCAGTACTTC. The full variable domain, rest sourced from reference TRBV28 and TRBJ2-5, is DVKVTQSSRYLVKRTGEKVFLECVQDMDHENMFWYRQDPGLGLRLIYFSYDVKMKEKGDIPEGYSVSREKKERFSLILESASTNQTSMYLCASRDRASGRVAQYFGPGTRLLVL.

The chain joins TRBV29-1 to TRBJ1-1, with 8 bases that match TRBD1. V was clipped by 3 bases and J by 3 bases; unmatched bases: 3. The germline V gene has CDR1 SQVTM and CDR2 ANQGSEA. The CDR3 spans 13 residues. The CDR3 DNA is TGCAGCGTTGAGACAGGGGAGGACACTGAAGCTTTCTTT. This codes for CSVETGEDTEAFF.

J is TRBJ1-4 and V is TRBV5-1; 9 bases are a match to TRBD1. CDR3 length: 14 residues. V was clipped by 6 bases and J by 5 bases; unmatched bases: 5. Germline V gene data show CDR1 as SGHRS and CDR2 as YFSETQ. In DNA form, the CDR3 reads TGCGCCAGCAAAATGGGACAGGGAAATGAAAAACTGTTTTTT. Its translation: CASKMGQGNEKLFF. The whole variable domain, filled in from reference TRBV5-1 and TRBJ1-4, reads KAGVTQTPRYLIKTRGQQVTLSCSPISGHRSVSWYQQTPGQGLQFLFEYFSETQRNKGNFPGRFSGRQFSNSRSEMNVSTLELGDSALYLCASKMGQGNEKLFFGSGTQLSVL.

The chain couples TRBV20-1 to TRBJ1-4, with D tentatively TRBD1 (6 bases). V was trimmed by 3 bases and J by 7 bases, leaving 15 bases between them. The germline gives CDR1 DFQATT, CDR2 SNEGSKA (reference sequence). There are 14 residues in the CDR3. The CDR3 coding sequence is TGCAGTGCTAGTCTGGGGGCTCTGGGTGAAAAACTGTTTTTT. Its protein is CSASLGALGEKLFF.

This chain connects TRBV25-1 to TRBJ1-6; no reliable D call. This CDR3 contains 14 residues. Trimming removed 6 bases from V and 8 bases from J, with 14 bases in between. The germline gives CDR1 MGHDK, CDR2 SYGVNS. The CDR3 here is CASRETSTHSPLHF. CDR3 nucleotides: TGTGCCAGCAGAGAGACCTCGACACATTCACCCCTCCACTTT.

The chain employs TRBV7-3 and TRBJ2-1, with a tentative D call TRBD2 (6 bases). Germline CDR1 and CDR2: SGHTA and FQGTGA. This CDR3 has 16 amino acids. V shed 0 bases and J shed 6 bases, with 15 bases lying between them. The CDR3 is CASSLTGGLDPNEQFF. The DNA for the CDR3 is TGTGCCAGCAGCTTAACAGGAGGGCTAGACCCCAATGAGCAGTTCTTC.

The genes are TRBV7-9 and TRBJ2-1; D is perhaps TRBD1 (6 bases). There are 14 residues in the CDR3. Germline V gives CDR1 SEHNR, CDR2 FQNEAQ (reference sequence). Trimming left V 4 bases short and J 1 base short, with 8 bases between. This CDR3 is CASSSQGSYNEQFF. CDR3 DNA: TGTGCCAGCAGCTCACAGGGATCCTACAATGAGCAGTTCTTC.

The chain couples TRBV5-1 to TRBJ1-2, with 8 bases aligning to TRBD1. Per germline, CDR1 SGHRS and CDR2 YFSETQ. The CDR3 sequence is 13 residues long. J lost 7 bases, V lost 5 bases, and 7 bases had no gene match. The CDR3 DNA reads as TGCGCCAGCAGGCCGACAGGGGTAGGTGGCTACACCTTC. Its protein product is CASRPTGVGGYTF. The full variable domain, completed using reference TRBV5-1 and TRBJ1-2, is KAGVTQTPRYLIKTRGQQVTLSCSPISGHRSVSWYQQTPGQGLQFLFEYFSETQRNKGNFPGRFSGRQFSNSRSEMNVSTLELGDSALYLCASRPTGVGGYTFGSGTRLTVV.

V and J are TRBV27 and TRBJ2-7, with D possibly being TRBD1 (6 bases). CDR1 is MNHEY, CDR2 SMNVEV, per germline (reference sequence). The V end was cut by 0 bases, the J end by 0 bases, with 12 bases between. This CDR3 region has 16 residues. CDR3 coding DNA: TGTGCCAGCAGTTTATCCGACAGGATCGTCTCCTACGAGCAGTACTTC. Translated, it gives CASSLSDRIVSYEQYF.

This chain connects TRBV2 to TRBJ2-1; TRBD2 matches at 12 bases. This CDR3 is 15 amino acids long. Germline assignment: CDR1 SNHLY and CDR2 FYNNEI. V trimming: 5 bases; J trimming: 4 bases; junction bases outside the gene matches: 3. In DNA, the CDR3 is TGTGCCAGCAGTTCAACTAGCGGGAGGTACAATGAGCAGTTCTTC. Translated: CASSSTSGRYNEQFF.

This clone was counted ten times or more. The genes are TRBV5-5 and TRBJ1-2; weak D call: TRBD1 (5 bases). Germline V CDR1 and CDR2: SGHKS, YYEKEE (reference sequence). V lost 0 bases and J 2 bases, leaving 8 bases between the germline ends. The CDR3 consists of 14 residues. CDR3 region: CASSLGGQNYGYTF. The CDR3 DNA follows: TGTGCCAGCAGCTTGGGGGGCCAGAACTATGGCTACACCTTC.

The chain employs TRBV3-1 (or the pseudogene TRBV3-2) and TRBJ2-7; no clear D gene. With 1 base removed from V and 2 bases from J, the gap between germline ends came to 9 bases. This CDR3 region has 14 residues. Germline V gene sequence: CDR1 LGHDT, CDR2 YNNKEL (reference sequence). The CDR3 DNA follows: TGTGCCAGCAGCCAAGGCTACAGCCCCTACGAGCAGTACTTC. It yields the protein CASSQGYSPYEQYF.

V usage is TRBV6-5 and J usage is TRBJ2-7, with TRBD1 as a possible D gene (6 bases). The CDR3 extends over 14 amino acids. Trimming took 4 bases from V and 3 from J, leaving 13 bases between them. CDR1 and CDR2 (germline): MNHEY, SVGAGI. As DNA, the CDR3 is TGTGCCAGCAGTTCAGGGGTGAGTGTCTACGAGCAGTACTTC. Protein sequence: CASSSGVSVYEQYF.

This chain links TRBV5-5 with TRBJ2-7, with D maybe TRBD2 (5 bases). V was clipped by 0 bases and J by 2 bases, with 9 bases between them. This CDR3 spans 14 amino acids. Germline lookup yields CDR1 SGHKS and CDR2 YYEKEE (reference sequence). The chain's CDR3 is CASSLATSAYEQYF. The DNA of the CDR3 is TGTGCCAGCAGCTTGGCAACTAGTGCCTACGAGCAGTACTTC. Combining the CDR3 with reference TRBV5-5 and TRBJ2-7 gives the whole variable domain DAGVTQSPTHLIKTRGQQVTLRCSPISGHKSVSWYQQVLGQGPQFIFQYYEKEERGRGNFPDRFSARQFPNYSSELNVNALLLGDSALYLCASSLATSAYEQYFGPGTRLTVT.

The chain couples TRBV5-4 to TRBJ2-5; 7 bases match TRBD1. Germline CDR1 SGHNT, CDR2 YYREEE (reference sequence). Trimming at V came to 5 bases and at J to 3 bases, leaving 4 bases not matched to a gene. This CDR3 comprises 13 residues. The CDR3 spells CASRAGTEETQYF. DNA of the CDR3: TGTGCCAGCAGGGCCGGGACAGAAGAGACCCAGTACTTC.

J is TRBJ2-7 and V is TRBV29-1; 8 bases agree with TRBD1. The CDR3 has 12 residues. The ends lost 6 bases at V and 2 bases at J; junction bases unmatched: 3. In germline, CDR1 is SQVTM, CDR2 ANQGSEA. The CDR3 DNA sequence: TGCAGCGTGAGGGACAGGCCCTACGAGCAGTACTTC. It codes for CSVRDRPYEQYF.

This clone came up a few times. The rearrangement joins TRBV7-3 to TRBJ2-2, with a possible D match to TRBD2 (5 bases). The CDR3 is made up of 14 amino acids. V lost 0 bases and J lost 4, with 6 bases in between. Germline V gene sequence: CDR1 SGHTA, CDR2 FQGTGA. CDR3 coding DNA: TGTGCCAGCAGCTTAACCCGGGGCACCGGGGAGCTGTTTTTT. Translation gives CASSLTRGTGELFF. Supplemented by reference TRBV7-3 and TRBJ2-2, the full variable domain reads GAGVSQTPSNKVTEKGKYVELRCDPISGHTALYWYRQSLGQGPEFLIYFQGTGAADDSGLPNDRFFAVRPEGSVSTLKIQRTERGDSAVYLCASSLTRGTGELFFGEGSRLTVL.

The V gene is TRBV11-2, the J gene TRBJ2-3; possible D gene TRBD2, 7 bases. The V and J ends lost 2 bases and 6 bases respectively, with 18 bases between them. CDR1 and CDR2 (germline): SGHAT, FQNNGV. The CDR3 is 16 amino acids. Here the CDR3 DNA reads TGTGCCAGCAGCTTATTAACCAGTGGGAGGGGGGATACGCAGTATTTT. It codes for CASSLLTSGRGDTQYF.

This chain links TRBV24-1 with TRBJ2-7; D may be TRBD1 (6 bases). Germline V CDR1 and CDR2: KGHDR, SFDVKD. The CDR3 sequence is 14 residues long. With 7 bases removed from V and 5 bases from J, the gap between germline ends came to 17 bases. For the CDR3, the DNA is TGTGCCACCAGCAACCCAGGGGTAAGGGACGAGCAGTACTTC. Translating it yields CATSNPGVRDEQYF.

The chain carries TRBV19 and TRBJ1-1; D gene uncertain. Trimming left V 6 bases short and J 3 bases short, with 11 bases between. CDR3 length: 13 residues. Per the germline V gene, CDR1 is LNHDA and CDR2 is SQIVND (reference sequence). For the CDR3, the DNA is TGTGCCAGTAGGGAGGGAACCTACACTGAAGCTTTCTTT. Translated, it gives CASREGTYTEAFF.

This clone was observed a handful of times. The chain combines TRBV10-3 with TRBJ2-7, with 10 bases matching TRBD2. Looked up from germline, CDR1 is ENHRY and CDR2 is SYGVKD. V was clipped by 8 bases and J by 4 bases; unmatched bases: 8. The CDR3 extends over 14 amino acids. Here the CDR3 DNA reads TGTGCCATCGGGTTAGCGGGAGGTCCATACGAGCAGTACTTC. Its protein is CAIGLAGGPYEQYF.

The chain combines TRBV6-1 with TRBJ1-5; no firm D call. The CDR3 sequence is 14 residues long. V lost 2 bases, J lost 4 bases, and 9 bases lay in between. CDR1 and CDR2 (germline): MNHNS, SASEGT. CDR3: CASSEHSLNQPQHF. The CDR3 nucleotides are TGTGCCAGCAGTGAACACAGTCTTAATCAGCCCCAGCATTTT.

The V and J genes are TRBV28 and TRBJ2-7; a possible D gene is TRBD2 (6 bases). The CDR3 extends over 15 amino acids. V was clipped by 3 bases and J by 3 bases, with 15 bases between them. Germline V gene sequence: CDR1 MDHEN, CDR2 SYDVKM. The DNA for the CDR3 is TGTGCCAGCAGTTTCGCGCTAGCGTTAGACTACGAGCAGTACTTC. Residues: CASSFALALDYEQYF.